The rows below give T cell receptor beta chains drawn from one sample of a study of T-cell reconstitution after alpha-beta-depleted transplantation in children. TCRdb reprocessed the PCR reads via MiXCR and lists one record per CDR3 protein. The data show about 350,000 distinct CDR3 sequences, with 13% seen just once and roughly 4.3% held by the top ten. This sample comprised PBMCs, obtained from the stem cell graft. The receptor set was obtained from a human donor who donated a stem cell graft to a child with Fanconi anemia. Each CDR3 is given with its conserved first and last residue. D genes are given only for firm matches. Clone size is not always given. Where it is, it says once, few, many or a class for expanded clones.

D gene,V gene,J gene,clone size,CDR3 DNA,CDR3 protein
NA,TRBV7-2,TRBJ2-1,many,TGTGCCAGCAGCTTAGGACTGCCCTCCTACAATGAGCAGTTCTTC,CASSLGLPSYNEQFF
NA,TRBV7-2,TRBJ2-7,NA,TGTGCCAGCACCCTCATAGGGGGGCGAGAATACGAGCAGTACTTC,CASTLIGGREYEQYF
NA,TRBV5-5,TRBJ1-4,many,TGTGCCAGCAGCCTCGCCGTGGGGCGTAATGAAAAACTGTTTTTT,CASSLAVGRNEKLFF
NA,TRBV10-3,TRBJ1-5,few,TGTGCCATCAGTCTAGGGATTAATCAGCCCCAGCATTTT,CAISLGINQPQHF
NA,TRBV20-1,TRBJ2-1,NA,TGCAGTGCTAGAGATAACTCCAGGGACCCGCGGGGAGGTGAGCAGTTCTTC,CSARDNSRDPRGGEQFF
NA,TRBV5-5,TRBJ1-5,few,TGTGCCAGCAGCTTGGACCCTCGGAGCAATCAGCCCCAGCATTTT,CASSLDPRSNQPQHF
NA,TRBV5-1,TRBJ1-1,few,TGCGCCAGCCAGACTACTCCAGGGGATACTGAAGCTTTCTTT,CASQTTPGDTEAFF
NA,TRBV7-2,TRBJ1-5,few,TGTGCCAGCAGCTTAGACGGTTTTCAGCCCCAGCATTTT,CASSLDGFQPQHF
NA,TRBV7-2,TRBJ2-1,NA,TGTGCCAGCCTACTCAGCGACAGCCCCTACAATGAGCAGTTCTTC,CASLLSDSPYNEQFF
NA,TRBV12-3/TRBV12-4,TRBJ2-2,many,TGTGCCAGCAGTTTTGGCAGAGGGAACACCGGGGAGCTGTTTTTT,CASSFGRGNTGELFF
TRBD1,TRBV20-1,TRBJ2-7,many,TGCAGTGCTGAAACAGGGGTAGGGCAGTACTTC,CSAETGVGQYF
NA,TRBV5-1,TRBJ2-7,few,TGCGCCAGCAGCCGCGCCCAGGGGGGAACCTCCTACGAGCAGTACTTC,CASSRAQGGTSYEQYF
NA,TRBV29-1,TRBJ2-7,few,TGCAGCGTTCAAGGACAGCCCACCTACGAGCAGTACTTC,CSVQGQPTYEQYF
NA,TRBV4-3,TRBJ2-1,many,TGCGCCAGCAGCCACGGGACACCTCCTTACAATGAGCAGTTCTTC,CASSHGTPPYNEQFF
TRBD1,TRBV28,TRBJ2-1,many,TGTGCCAGCAGTTTATCCACCGGGACAGGGAGCTCCTACAATGAGCAGTTCTTC,CASSLSTGTGSSYNEQFF
NA,TRBV20-1,TRBJ2-3,few,TGCAGTGCCAGGGACTGGACAGATACGCAGTATTTT,CSARDWTDTQYF
NA,TRBV7-9,TRBJ1-2,few,TGTGCCAGCAGCTTCCTTCCAGGGGCCGGCTATGGCTACACCTTC,CASSFLPGAGYGYTF
NA,TRBV27,TRBJ2-3,NA,TGTGCCAGCAGTTTCTCTCCCCTGGGGTCAGGAGATACGCAGTATTTT,CASSFSPLGSGDTQYF
NA,TRBV20-1,TRBJ2-5,NA,TGCAGTGCTAGAGATCGGGGAGGGACCCAGTACTTC,CSARDRGGTQYF
TRBD1,TRBV28,TRBJ1-1,few,TGTGCCAGCAGTAAACGACAGGGGAACACTGAAGCTTTCTTT,CASSKRQGNTEAFF
NA,TRBV4-3,TRBJ1-1,many,TGCGCCAGCAGCCAAGATGAGGCCAGACGGAACACTGAAGCTTTCTTT,CASSQDEARRNTEAFF
NA,TRBV3-1,TRBJ1-2,many,TGTGCCAGCAGCCAAGACGGCAGGGGATACGGCTACACCTTC,CASSQDGRGYGYTF
NA,TRBV20-1,TRBJ1-1,NA,TGCAGTGCTACAGAAGGGGGAATGGGCACTGAAGCTTTCTTT,CSATEGGMGTEAFF
NA,TRBV5-8,TRBJ2-2,many,TGTGCCAGCAGCCCGGGACCTAAGCTTGGCTCCGGGGAGCTGTTTTTT,CASSPGPKLGSGELFF
NA,TRBV20-1,TRBJ2-6,many,TGCAGTGCCAGGAAGGACTCTGGGGCCAACGTCCTGACTTTC,CSARKDSGANVLTF
NA,TRBV18,TRBJ1-6,many,TGTGCCAGCTCAGCCACAGGGAAGAATTCACCCCTCCACTTT,CASSATGKNSPLHF
NA,TRBV18,TRBJ1-1,NA,TGTGCCAGCTCGCTAACAGGGTGGCAACTGAACACTGAAGCTTTCTTT,CASSLTGWQLNTEAFF
TRBD1,TRBV20-1,TRBJ1-2,NA,TGCAGTGCCCTTCGGACAGGGGGCGATCAGACGGGTGGCTACACCTTC,CSALRTGGDQTGGYTF
NA,TRBV11-2,TRBJ2-5,NA,TGTGCCAGCAGCCGAGAAAGGCAAGAGACCCAGTACTTC,CASSRERQETQYF
NA,TRBV29-1,TRBJ1-5,NA,TGCAGCGTTAGGTCCGGAGGGAGCAATCAGCCCCAGCATTTT,CSVRSGGSNQPQHF
NA,TRBV7-9,TRBJ1-2,NA,TGTGCCAGCAACTCCGTCGCGGGGGACGGCTACACCTTC,CASNSVAGDGYTF
TRBD2,TRBV5-1,TRBJ2-5,few,TGCGCCAGCAGCCCTGGACTAGCGGGGGGGAAAGAGACCCAGTACTTC,CASSPGLAGGKETQYF
NA,TRBV7-6,TRBJ1-5,once,TGTGCCAGCAGCTTAGCTCAGGGTCGGAGCAATCAGCCCCAGCATTTT,CASSLAQGRSNQPQHF
NA,TRBV25-1,TRBJ1-6,NA,TGTGCCAGCAGTGACCCGCACTCCTATAATTCACCCCTCCACTTT,CASSDPHSYNSPLHF
NA,TRBV24-1,TRBJ2-7,few,TGTGCCACCAGTGATTTGTCCGGGACAAAGTACTTC,CATSDLSGTKYF
NA,TRBV5-1,TRBJ2-2,many,TGCGCCAGCAGATTTTACTCCGGGATGAACACCGGGGAGCTGTTTTTT,CASRFYSGMNTGELFF
NA,TRBV2,TRBJ2-5,many,TGTGCCAGCTATCACCCTGGTGGGTCCGAGACCCAGTACTTC,CASYHPGGSETQYF
NA,TRBV12-3/TRBV12-4,TRBJ1-2,few,TGTGCCAGCAGTTCACAACAGACATATGGCTACACCTTC,CASSSQQTYGYTF
NA,TRBV11-2,TRBJ1-2,many,TGTGCCAGCAGCTTAGGTCTGTTGTCGTCTCCCGAACACTATGGCTACACCTTC,CASSLGLLSSPEHYGYTF
NA,TRBV28,TRBJ2-3,many,TGTGCCAGCAGTATAATGGGGGCAGAAGATACGCAGTATTTT,CASSIMGAEDTQYF
NA,TRBV7-9,TRBJ2-5,NA,TGTGCCAGCACAAACCGGGTATTTGAGACCCAGTACTTC,CASTNRVFETQYF